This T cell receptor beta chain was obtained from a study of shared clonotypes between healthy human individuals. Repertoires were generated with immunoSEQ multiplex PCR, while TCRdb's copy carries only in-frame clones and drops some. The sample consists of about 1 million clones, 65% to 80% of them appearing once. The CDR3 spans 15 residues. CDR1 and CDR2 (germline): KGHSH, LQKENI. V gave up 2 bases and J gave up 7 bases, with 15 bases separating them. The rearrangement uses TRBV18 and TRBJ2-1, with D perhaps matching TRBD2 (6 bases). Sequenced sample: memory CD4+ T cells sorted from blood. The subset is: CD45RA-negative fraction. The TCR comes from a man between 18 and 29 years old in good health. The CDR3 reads CASSPRDGRMNEQFF. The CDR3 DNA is TGTGCCAGCTCACCAAGGGATGGGAGGATGAATGAGCAGTTCTTC.